The 8 T cell receptor beta chains below all came from one sample that was sequenced in a study. The sorted Tregs were CD4+CD25+CD127-/low cells. TCRdb redid the calling of the 5' RACE reads with MiXCR, one entry per CDR3 protein. The sample lists more than 10,000 distinct CDR3 sequences, roughly 50% seen once, with approximately 12% in the top ten. Material: tumor-infiltrating Tregs sorted from the breast tumor. These receptors came from a female donor with breast cancer.

The chain carries TRBV25-1 and TRBJ2-1, with D perhaps assigned TRBD1 or TRBD2 (6 bases each). The CDR3 length is 13 residues. Germline assignment: CDR1 MGHDK and CDR2 SYGVNS. Trimming left V 6 bases short and J 5 bases short, with 11 bases between. CDR3 nucleotide sequence: TGTGCCAGCAGAGCAAGGGGGGACAATGAGCAGTTCTTC. It codes for CASRARGDNEQFF.

The J gene is TRBJ2-1, the V gene TRBV7-9; D possibly corresponds to TRBD2 (6 bases). Trimming cost V 1 base and J 4 bases, with 11 bases left between them. Germline CDR1 reads SEHNR; CDR2 reads FQNEAQ (reference sequence). The CDR3 spans 15 residues. The CDR3 coding sequence is TGTGCCAGCAGCTTAGATCTAGCGAGATACAATGAGCAGTTCTTC. This encodes CASSLDLARYNEQFF.

The chain is built from TRBV7-9 and TRBJ1-1, with TRBD1 as a possible D gene (5 bases). CDR1 SEHNR and CDR2 FQNEAQ come from the germline V gene (reference sequence). CDR3 size: 14 residues. Between the trimmed V and J ends, which lost 2 bases and 1 base, there was a span of 8 bases. The CDR3 coding sequence is TGTGCCAGCAGCTTAAACACAGGGAACACTGAAGCTTTCTTT. It yields the protein CASSLNTGNTEAFF.

The table lists this clonotype with a few counts. The rearrangement uses TRBV28 and TRBJ1-2, with D unresolved. The length of the CDR3 is 11 residues. Per the germline V gene, CDR1 is MDHEN and CDR2 is SYDVKM. V lost 8 bases, J lost 3 bases, and 7 bases lay in between. In nucleotides, the CDR3 is TGTGCCAGCGTCGGTCACTATGGCTACACCTTC. This encodes CASVGHYGYTF.

The V call is TRBV6-2 or TRBV6-3, the J call TRBJ2-3; tentative D call: TRBD2 (5 bases). Germline V gene lookup returns CDR1 MNHEY and CDR2 SVGEGT. This CDR3 spans 15 amino acids. Trimming took 6 bases from V and 3 from J, leaving 16 bases between them. CDR3 coding DNA: TGTGCCAGCAGCGATACTAGTACTGGGACAGATACGCAGTATTTT. This sequence encodes CASSDTSTGTDTQYF.

V is TRBV6-2 or TRBV6-3 and J is TRBJ1-2; the D gene is possibly TRBD1 (6 bases). The ends were cut back, 0 bases at V and 3 bases at J, with 11 bases in the middle. The V gene's germline CDR1 is MNHEY and CDR2 SVGEGT. The CDR3 runs to 15 residues. CDR3 protein: CASSYSTDSHYGYTF. CDR3 nucleotides: TGTGCCAGCAGTTACTCAACGGACAGCCACTATGGCTACACCTTC.

This clonotype came up a few times. The V and J genes are TRBV27 and TRBJ1-4; D unclear. The CDR3 spans 13 residues. Germline V gene lookup returns CDR1 MNHEY and CDR2 SMNVEV (reference sequence). With 3 bases removed from V and 10 bases from J, the gap between germline ends came to 12 bases. The chain's CDR3 is CASSLSREGKLFF. The CDR3, as DNA: TGTGCCAGCAGTTTGAGTAGGGAGGGAAAACTGTTTTTT. Combining the CDR3 with reference TRBV27 and TRBJ1-4 gives the whole variable domain EAQVTQNPRYLITVTGKKLTVTCSQNMNHEYMSWYRQDPGLGLRQIYYSMNVEVTDKGDVPEGYKVSRKEKRNFPLILESPSPNQTSLYFCASSLSREGKLFFGSGTQLSVL.

The CDR3 sequence is CASGLDINNEQFF. CDR3 bases: TGTGCCAGCGGCCTGGATATCAACAATGAGCAGTTCTTC. The V and J genes are TRBV12-3 or TRBV12-4 and TRBJ2-1; D remains unclear. Deletions cut 8 bases from V and 5 bases from J, with 13 bases between. The CDR3 length is 13 residues.